A selection of T cell receptor beta chains follows, all from one sample in a study of T cells in Graves' hyperthyroidism and ophthalmopathy. TCRdb reprocessed the multiplex PCR reads via MiXCR and lists one record per CDR3 protein. The sample lists hundreds of thousands of distinct CDR3 sequences, roughly 15% occurring once. The sequenced material came from blood. The receptors here all came from a woman in her forties with Graves' ophthalmopathy. Both conserved end residues are part of each CDR3. The D gene is left open where the match is weak. Clone size is not always given. Where it is, it says once, few, many or a class for expanded clones.

V	size	length	J	D	CDR3	DNA
TRBV20-1	many	16	TRBJ1-1	TRBD1	CSARVEAGGMNTEAFF	TGCAGTGCTAGAGTGGAGGCAGGGGGCATGAACACTGAAGCTTTCTTT
TRBV12-3/TRBV12-4	many	13	TRBJ2-1	NA	CASNLSQGGAKFF	TGTGCCAGCAATCTTTCCCAAGGGGGGGCGAAGTTCTTC
TRBV19	NA	14	TRBJ2-5	NA	CASSAGTNQETQYF	TGTGCCAGTAGTGCCGGGACAAATCAAGAGACCCAGTACTTC
TRBV27	NA	14	TRBJ2-5	NA	CASRTYREEETQYF	TGTGCCAGCAGGACGTACAGGGAGGAAGAGACCCAGTACTTC
TRBV12-3/TRBV12-4	many	14	TRBJ2-7	TRBD1	CASGPTGGFYEQYF	TGTGCCAGCGGACCTACAGGGGGGTTCTACGAGCAGTACTTC
TRBV29-1	NA	15	TRBJ2-7	NA	CSVDGGGRDSYEQYF	TGCAGCGTTGACGGGGGCGGGCGGGACTCCTACGAGCAGTACTTC
TRBV20-1	many	14	TRBJ1-2	TRBD1	CSARRPTDRSGYTF	TGCAGTGCTAGAAGACCCACGGACAGGTCGGGCTACACCTTC
TRBV28	few	17	TRBJ2-6	NA	CASSPDLLTSGANVLTF	TGTGCCAGCAGTCCGGACTTACTGACCTCTGGGGCCAACGTCCTGACTTTC
TRBV27	many	14	TRBJ1-1	NA	CASSLTGPDTEAFF	TGTGCCAGCAGTTTAACGGGTCCCGATACTGAAGCTTTCTTT
TRBV29-1	few	15	TRBJ2-7	TRBD1	CSAQGGGSFSYEQYF	TGCAGCGCCCAAGGGGGCGGAAGTTTCTCCTACGAGCAGTACTTC
TRBV7-2	NA	14	TRBJ1-5	TRBD1	CASSSQGAGQPQHF	TGTGCCAGCAGCTCACAGGGGGCTGGACAGCCCCAGCATTTT
TRBV20-1	many	13	TRBJ1-5	TRBD1	CSAAGQGNQPQHF	TGCAGTGCAGCGGGACAGGGAAATCAGCCCCAGCATTTT
TRBV18	NA	15	TRBJ1-2	NA	CANSPTGRTNYGYTF	TGTGCCAACTCACCGACGGGACGGACTAACTATGGCTACACCTTC
TRBV10-3	few	15	TRBJ1-1	NA	CAISEISGKNTEAFF	TGTGCCATCAGTGAGATCTCAGGGAAGAACACTGAAGCTTTCTTT